The source of this TCR beta chain is a study of control samples from healthy donors and cancer patients. The CDR3 length is 14 residues. CDR1 is MNHEY, CDR2 SVGAGI, per germline. Trimming took off 6 bases at V and 4 bases at J, with 16 bases between the two ends. This clone was picked up a small number of times. Sequencing used immunoSEQ multiplex PCR; TCRdb keeps in-frame clones, though not all of them. This table has over 100,000 clones, around 89% appearing once. Sequencing was carried out using blood. The V gene is TRBV6-5, the J gene TRBJ2-7; the D is unclear. The clonotype originates from a woman aged 45-60 years in good health. Here the CDR3 reads CASSASSTSYEQYF. The CDR3 DNA is TGTGCCAGCAGCGCCTCATCCACCTCGTACGAGCAGTACTTC.